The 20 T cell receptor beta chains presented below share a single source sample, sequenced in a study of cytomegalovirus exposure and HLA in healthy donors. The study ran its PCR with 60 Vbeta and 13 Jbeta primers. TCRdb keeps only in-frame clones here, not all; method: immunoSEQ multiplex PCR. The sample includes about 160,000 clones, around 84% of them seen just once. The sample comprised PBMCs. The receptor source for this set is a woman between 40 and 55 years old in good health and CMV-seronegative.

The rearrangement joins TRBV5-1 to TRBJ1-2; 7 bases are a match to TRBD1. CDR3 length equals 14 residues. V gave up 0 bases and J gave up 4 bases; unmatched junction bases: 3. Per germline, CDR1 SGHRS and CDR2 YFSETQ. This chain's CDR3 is CASSLGQGRYGYTF. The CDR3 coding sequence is TGCGCCAGCAGCTTGGGACAGGGCCGCTATGGCTACACCTTC.

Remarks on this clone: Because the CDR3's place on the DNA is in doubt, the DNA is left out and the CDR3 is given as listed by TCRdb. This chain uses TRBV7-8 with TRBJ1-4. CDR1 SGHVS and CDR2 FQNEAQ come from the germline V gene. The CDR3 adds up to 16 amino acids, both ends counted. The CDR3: CASSSTLGGTYEKLFF.

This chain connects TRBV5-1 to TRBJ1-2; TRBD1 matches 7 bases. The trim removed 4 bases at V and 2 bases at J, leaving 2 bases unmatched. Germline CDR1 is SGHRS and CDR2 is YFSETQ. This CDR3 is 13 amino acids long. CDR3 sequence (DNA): TGCGCCAGCAGCCCGACAGGGAACTATGGCTACACCTTC. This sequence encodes CASSPTGNYGYTF.

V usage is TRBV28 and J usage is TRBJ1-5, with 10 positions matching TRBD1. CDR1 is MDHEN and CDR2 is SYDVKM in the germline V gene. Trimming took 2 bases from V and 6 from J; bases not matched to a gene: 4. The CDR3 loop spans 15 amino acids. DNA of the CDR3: TGTGCCAGCAGTTTAGGGACAGGGGTAAGTCAGCCCCAGCATTTT. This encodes CASSLGTGVSQPQHF. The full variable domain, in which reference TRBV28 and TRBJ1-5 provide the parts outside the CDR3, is DVKVTQSSRYLVKRTGEKVFLECVQDMDHENMFWYRQDPGLGLRLIYFSYDVKMKEKGDIPEGYSVSREKKERFSLILESASTNQTSMYLCASSLGTGVSQPQHFGDGTRLSIL.

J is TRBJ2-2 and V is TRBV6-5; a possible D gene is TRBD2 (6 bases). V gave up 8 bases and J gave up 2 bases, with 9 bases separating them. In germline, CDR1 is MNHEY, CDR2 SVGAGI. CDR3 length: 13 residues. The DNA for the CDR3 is TGTGCCAGCGGGGGACTCAACACCGGGGAGCTGTTTTTT. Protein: CASGGLNTGELFF.

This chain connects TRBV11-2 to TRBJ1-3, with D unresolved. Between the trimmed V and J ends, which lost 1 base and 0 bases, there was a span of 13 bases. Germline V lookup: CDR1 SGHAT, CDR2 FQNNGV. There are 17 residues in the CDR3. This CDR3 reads CASSLASLLSSGNTIYF. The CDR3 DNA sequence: TGTGCCAGCAGCTTAGCCTCCCTCCTGAGCTCTGGAAACACCATATATTTT.

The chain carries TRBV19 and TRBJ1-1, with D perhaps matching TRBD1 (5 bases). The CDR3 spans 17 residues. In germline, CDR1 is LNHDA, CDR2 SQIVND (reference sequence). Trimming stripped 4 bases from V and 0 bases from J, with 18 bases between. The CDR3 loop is CASSTQGLIFMNTEAFF. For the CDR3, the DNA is TGTGCCAGTAGTACGCAGGGCCTTATCTTCATGAACACTGAAGCTTTCTTT.

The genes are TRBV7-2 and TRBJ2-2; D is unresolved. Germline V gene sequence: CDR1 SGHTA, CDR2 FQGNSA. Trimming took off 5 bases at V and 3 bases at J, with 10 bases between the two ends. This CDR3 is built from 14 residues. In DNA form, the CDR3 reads TGTGCCAGCAGCCCCGGGTTTTACACCGGGGAGCTGTTTTTT. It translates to CASSPGFYTGELFF.

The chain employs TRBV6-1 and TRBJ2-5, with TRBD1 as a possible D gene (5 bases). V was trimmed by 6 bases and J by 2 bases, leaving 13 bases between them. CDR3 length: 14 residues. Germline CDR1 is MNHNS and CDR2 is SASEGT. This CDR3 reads CASSLTVLQETQYF. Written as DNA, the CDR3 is TGTGCCAGCAGCCTGACAGTGTTACAAGAGACCCAGTACTTC.

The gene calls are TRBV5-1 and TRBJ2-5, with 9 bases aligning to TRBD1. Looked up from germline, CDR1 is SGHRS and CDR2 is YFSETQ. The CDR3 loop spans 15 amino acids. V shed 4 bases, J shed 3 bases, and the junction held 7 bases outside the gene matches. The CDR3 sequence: CASSILGQGEETQYF. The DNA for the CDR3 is TGCGCCAGCAGCATCTTGGGACAGGGTGAAGAGACCCAGTACTTC.

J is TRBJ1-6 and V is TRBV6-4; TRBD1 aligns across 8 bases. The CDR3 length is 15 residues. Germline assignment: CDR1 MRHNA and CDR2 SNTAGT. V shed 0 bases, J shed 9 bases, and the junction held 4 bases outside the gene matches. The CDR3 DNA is TGTGCCAGCAGTGACTCCTGGACAGGGACTTCACCCCTCCACTTT. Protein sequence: CASSDSWTGTSPLHF.

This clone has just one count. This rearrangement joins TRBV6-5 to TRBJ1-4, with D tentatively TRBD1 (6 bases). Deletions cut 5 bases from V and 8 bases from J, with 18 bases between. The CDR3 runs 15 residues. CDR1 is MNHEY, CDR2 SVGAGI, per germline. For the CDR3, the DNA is TGTGCCAGCAGTAGTGCAGGGGAGGGTGAGGAAAAACTGTTTTTT. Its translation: CASSSAGEGEEKLFF.

CDR3 region: CASSLFGQNQETQYF. DNA of the CDR3: TGTGCCAGCAGCTTGTTCGGACAGAACCAAGAGACCCAGTACTTC. This chain links TRBV5-6 with TRBJ2-5; a possible D gene is TRBD1 (6 bases). Trimming pared 1 base from V and 0 bases from J, leaving 10 bases between. CDR3 size: 15 residues. The germline V gene has CDR1 SGHDT and CDR2 YYEEEE.

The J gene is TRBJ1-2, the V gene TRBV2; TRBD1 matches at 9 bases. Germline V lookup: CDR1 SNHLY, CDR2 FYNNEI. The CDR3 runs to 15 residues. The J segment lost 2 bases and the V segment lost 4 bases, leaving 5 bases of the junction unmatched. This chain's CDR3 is CASSVRDRVNYGYTF. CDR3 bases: TGTGCCAGCAGTGTACGGGACAGGGTGAACTATGGCTACACCTTC.

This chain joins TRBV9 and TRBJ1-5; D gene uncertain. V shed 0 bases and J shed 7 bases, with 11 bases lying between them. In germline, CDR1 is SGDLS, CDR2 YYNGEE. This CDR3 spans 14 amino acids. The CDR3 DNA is TGTGCCAGCAGCGTAGACCCGGGGAGACAGCCCCAGCATTTT. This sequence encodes CASSVDPGRQPQHF.

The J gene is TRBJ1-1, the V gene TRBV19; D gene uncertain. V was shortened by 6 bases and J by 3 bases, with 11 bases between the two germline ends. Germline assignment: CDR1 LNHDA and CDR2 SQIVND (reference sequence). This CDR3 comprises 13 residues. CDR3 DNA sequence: TGTGCCAGTAGAAACTCGGGGTACACTGAAGCTTTCTTT. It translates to CASRNSGYTEAFF.

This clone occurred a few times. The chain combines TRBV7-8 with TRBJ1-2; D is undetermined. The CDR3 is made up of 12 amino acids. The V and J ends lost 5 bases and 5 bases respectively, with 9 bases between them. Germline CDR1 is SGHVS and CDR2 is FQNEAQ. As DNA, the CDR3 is TGTGCCAGCAGCGCAGCTAGATATGGCTACACCTTC. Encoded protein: CASSAARYGYTF.

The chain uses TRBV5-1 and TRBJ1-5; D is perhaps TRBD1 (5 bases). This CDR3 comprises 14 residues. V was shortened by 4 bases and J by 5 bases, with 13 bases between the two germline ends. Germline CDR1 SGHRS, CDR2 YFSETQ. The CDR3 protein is CASSPGPGDQPQHF. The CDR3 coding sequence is TGCGCCAGCAGCCCCGGGCCGGGGGATCAGCCCCAGCATTTT.

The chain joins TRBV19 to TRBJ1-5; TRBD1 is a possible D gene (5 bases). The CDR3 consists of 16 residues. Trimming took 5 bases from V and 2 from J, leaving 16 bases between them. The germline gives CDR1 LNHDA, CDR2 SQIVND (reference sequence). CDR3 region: CASSPPGSWGNQPQHF. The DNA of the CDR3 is TGTGCCAGTAGTCCCCCAGGGTCATGGGGCAATCAGCCCCAGCATTTT.

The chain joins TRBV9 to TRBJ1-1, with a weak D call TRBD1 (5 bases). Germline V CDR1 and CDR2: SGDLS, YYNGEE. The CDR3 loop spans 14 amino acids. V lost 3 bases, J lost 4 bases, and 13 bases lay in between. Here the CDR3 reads CASSARDFFTEAFF. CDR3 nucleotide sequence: TGTGCCAGCAGCGCCCGGGACTTCTTCACTGAAGCTTTCTTT.